The next 19 T cell receptor beta chains were all read from a single sample in a study of T cell repertoires in cytomegalovirus infection. These TCRs' antigens remain unknown. TCRdb recomputed calls from the reads with MiXCR, one row per CDR3 protein. The data show fewer than 1,000,000 distinct CDR3 sequences, with less than 35% seen just once and over 12% held by the top ten. The starting material was cultured CD8+ T cells from PBMCs, obtained from culture after CMV antigen stimulation. These TCRs come from a human donor in good health (CMV status not recorded). Some clones in this sample may be carry-over from other donors' samples.

This chain links TRBV7-6 with TRBJ1-5; possible D gene TRBD1, 6 bases. The germline CDR1 and CDR2 sequences are SGHVS and FNYEAQ. Trimming removed 2 bases at V and 0 bases at J, with 14 bases between. This CDR3 region has 17 residues. The CDR3 nucleotides are TGTGCCAGCAGCTTATCGACAGGTGATTATAGCAATCAGCCCCAGCATTTT. This translates into CASSLSTGDYSNQPQHF.

Regarding this clonotype: One end of the junction is discordant with germline, which a read error may explain. This chain links TRBV6-6 with TRBJ1-4; D possibly corresponds to TRBD1 (5 bases). CDR3 length: 16 amino acids. The germline V gene has CDR1 MNHNY and CDR2 SVGAGI (reference sequence). This chain's CDR3 is CASSYYGGGRNGKLFF. CDR3 nucleotide sequence: TGTGCCAGCAGTTATTACGGGGGGGGAAGGAATGGAAAACTGTTTTTT.

In its sample, this clonotype was seen many times. The DNA for the CDR3 is TGTGCCAGCAGCTTAGCGCCTAGCGGGGAAAGAGTAGATACGCAGTATTTT. This translates into CASSLAPSGERVDTQYF. The chain couples TRBV7-9 to TRBJ2-3, with 9 nucleotides matching TRBD2. The ends lost 0 bases at V and 5 bases at J; junction bases unmatched: 9. CDR3 length: 17 amino acids. CDR1 and CDR2 (germline): SEHNR, FQNEAQ (reference sequence).

This clonotype has more than one count but fewer than ten. A much bigger clone sits one base away, suggesting this may be a read error. J is TRBJ2-5 and V is TRBV7-4; no clear D gene. CDR3 length: 14 residues. Germline CDR1 SGHVT, CDR2 SQSDAQ. V was shortened by 1 base and J by 3 bases, with 9 bases between the two germline ends. The CDR3: CASSLVQLEETQYF. Written as DNA, the CDR3 is TGTGCCAGCAGCTTAGTACAGCTAGAAGAGACCCAGTACTTC.

The chain couples TRBV24-1 to TRBJ2-7; either TRBD1 or TRBD2 may supply D (5 bases each). CDR3 length: 16 amino acids. Germline V gene lookup returns CDR1 KGHDR and CDR2 SFDVKD. V lost 8 bases to trimming and J lost 0 bases, with 19 bases between them. CDR3 amino acids: CATTILGTHSSYEQYF. CDR3 sequence (DNA): TGTGCCACCACCATACTTGGGACGCACAGCTCCTACGAGCAGTACTTC.

The chain uses TRBV7-3 and TRBJ2-2, with D perhaps matching TRBD1 or TRBD2 (5 bases each). The CDR3 sequence is 14 residues long. The ends were cut back, 4 bases at V and 7 bases at J, with 13 bases in the middle. Germline V lookup: CDR1 SGHTA, CDR2 FQGTGA. The CDR3 loop is CASSSGTRRGELFF. The CDR3 region has the DNA TGTGCCAGCAGCTCCGGGACCCGGCGCGGGGAGCTGTTTTTT. The full variable domain, in which reference TRBV7-3 and TRBJ2-2 provide the parts outside the CDR3, is GAGVSQTPSNKVTEKGKYVELRCDPISGHTALYWYRQSLGQGPEFLIYFQGTGAADDSGLPNDRFFAVRPEGSVSTLKIQRTERGDSAVYLCASSSGTRRGELFFGEGSRLTVL.

The V call is TRBV27, the J call TRBJ1-5; 9 bases align to TRBD1. In germline, CDR1 is MNHEY, CDR2 SMNVEV (reference sequence). The CDR3 sequence is 16 residues long. J was trimmed by 1 base and V by 5 bases; bases with no gene match: 6. As DNA, the CDR3 is TGTGCCAGCAGTCCTTGGACAGGGGTGAGCAATCAGCCCCAGCATTTT. Encoded protein: CASSPWTGVSNQPQHF.

In its sample, this clonotype was seen many times. This chain links TRBV7-2 with TRBJ1-2; D uncertain. V was clipped by 5 bases and J by 8 bases, with 15 bases between them. The CDR3 length is 13 residues. Germline-derived CDR1 and CDR2 are SGHTA and FQGNSA. CDR3 loop: CASSPPRAWGYTF. The CDR3 DNA follows: TGTGCCAGCAGCCCACCGAGGGCTTGGGGCTACACCTTC. Full variable domain (outside the CDR3, taken from reference TRBV7-2 and TRBJ1-2): GAGVSQSPSNKVTEKGKDVELRCDPISGHTALYWYRQSLGQGLEFLIYFQGNSAPDKSGLPSDRFSAERTGGSVSTLTIQRTQQEDSAVYLCASSPPRAWGYTFGSGTRLTVV.

The table lists this clonotype with many counts. The chain couples TRBV7-2 to TRBJ2-1; D could derive from TRBD1 or TRBD2 (5 bases each). Trimming removed 10 bases at V and 1 base at J, with 11 bases between. CDR1 and CDR2 (germline): SGHTA, FQGNSA. The CDR3 extends over 13 amino acids. The CDR3 bases are TGTGCCACCGAGGGGCCGTCCTACAATGAGCAGTTCTTC. Translation gives CATEGPSYNEQFF.

The chain carries TRBV7-8 and TRBJ2-7; 7 positions match TRBD1. CDR1 SGHVS and CDR2 FQNEAQ come from the germline V gene. This CDR3 has 15 residues. In DNA, the CDR3 is TGTACCAGCAGCTTAGTGAGGACAGGCTCCTACGAGCAGTACGTC. Protein sequence: CTSSLVRTGSYEQYV.

The gene calls are TRBV6-1 and TRBJ2-7; tentatively, D is TRBD2 (7 bases). The CDR3 totals 15 residues. CDR1 and CDR2 from the germline V gene are MNHNS and SASEGT. The V and J ends lost 7 bases and 2 bases respectively, with 18 bases between them. The CDR3, as DNA: TGTGCCAGCACTCTAGGGGGGGGCCTTACCTACGAGCAGTACGTC. Protein: CASTLGGGLTYEQYV.

This clonotype was detected ten times or more. The CDR3 protein is CASSRRDISSSYNSPLHF. Written as DNA, the CDR3 is TGTGCCAGCAGTCGCAGGGACATCTCGAGCTCCTATAATTCACCCCTCCACTTT. The chain is built from TRBV7-6 and TRBJ1-6; D may be TRBD1 (6 bases). There are 18 residues in the CDR3. Germline CDR1 is SGHVS and CDR2 is FNYEAQ. The V gene lost 6 bases and the J gene lost 0 bases, with 18 bases spanning the gap.

The gene calls are TRBV19 and TRBJ2-2; D may be TRBD2 (5 bases). Trimming took 10 bases from V and 3 from J, leaving 12 bases between them. From germline, CDR1 is LNHDA and CDR2 SQIVND (reference sequence). The CDR3 runs to 13 residues. The CDR3: CATGFRYTGELFF. Written as DNA, the CDR3 is TGTGCCACGGGGTTTAGGTACACCGGGGAGCTGTTTTTT.

This clonotype was seen more than once but under ten times. CDR3 DNA sequence: TGTGCCAGCAGTCTTCGAGCGGGGGCCCACACAGATACGCAGTATTTT. It yields the protein CASSLRAGAHTDTQYF. The V gene is TRBV6-1, the J gene TRBJ2-3; TRBD2 aligns across 8 bases. The CDR3 length is 16 residues. V dropped 5 bases and J dropped 2; count of bases not matched to a gene: 9. From germline, CDR1 is MNHNS and CDR2 SASEGT.

The chain has TRBV5-6 and TRBJ1-5, with 7 bases aligning to TRBD1. CDR1 is SGHDT, CDR2 YYEEEE, per germline. The CDR3 runs to 17 residues. Trimming removed 4 bases from V and 6 bases from J; junction bases left unmatched: 16. CDR3 loop: CASSPQTGWGTGQPQHF. For the CDR3, the DNA is TGTGCCAGCAGCCCACAGACAGGGTGGGGGACCGGTCAGCCCCAGCATTTT.

The gene calls are TRBV19 and TRBJ2-1; 7 nucleotides agree with TRBD1. Germline CDR1 reads LNHDA; CDR2 reads SQIVND (reference sequence). This CDR3 has 13 amino acids. V shed 5 bases, J shed 8 bases, and the junction held 6 bases outside the gene matches. This CDR3 reads CASSATGVYEQFF. The CDR3 DNA follows: TGTGCCAGTAGTGCCACAGGGGTCTATGAGCAGTTCTTC.

This clonotype was detected a few times. V is TRBV27 and J is TRBJ1-5, with TRBD1 matching over 10 bases. V dropped 8 bases and J dropped 0; count of bases not matched to a gene: 4. Germline V gene sequence: CDR1 MNHEY, CDR2 SMNVEV (reference sequence). There are 15 residues in the CDR3. The CDR3 DNA sequence: TGTGCCAGCGGGGGACAGGGGATTAGCAATCAGCCCCAGCATTTT. It encodes CASGGQGISNQPQHF.

This clonotype was seen a few times. The V and J genes are TRBV4-3 and TRBJ1-2; TRBD1 is a possible D gene (5 bases). CDR1 is LGHNA, CDR2 YSLEER, per germline. V was pared by 0 bases and J by 2 bases, with 10 bases between. CDR3 length: 15 residues. This chain's CDR3 is CASSQDRTPNYGYTF. The CDR3 coding sequence is TGCGCCAGCAGCCAAGATCGGACACCGAACTATGGCTACACCTTC.

This chain links TRBV7-9 with TRBJ1-1; 10 bases align to TRBD1. In germline, CDR1 is SEHNR, CDR2 FQNEAQ (reference sequence). The CDR3 sequence is 15 residues long. V dropped 3 bases and J dropped 4; count of bases not matched to a gene: 5. The CDR3 sequence is CASSFRQGAGTEAFF. The DNA of the CDR3 is TGTGCCAGCAGCTTCAGACAGGGGGCTGGCACTGAAGCTTTCTTT.